These 14 T cell receptor beta chains share one sample of origin, sequenced in a study of prognosis after radiotherapy for stage I lung cancer. Starting from genomic DNA, TCR beta CDR3 was amplified through two-round multiplex PCR. The first round of PCR was done with primers that matched each TRBV and TRBJ gene. In TCRdb, the multiplex PCR reads were re-called with MiXCR into one record per CDR3 protein. The sample lists over 15,000 distinct CDR3 sequences, 45% to 55% occurring once. The sample was PBMCs, taken before or after stereotactic body radiation therapy (not recorded which). The source is a donor aged 50 or older with non-small cell lung cancer.

The rearrangement joins TRBV5-1 to TRBJ2-7; possibly TRBD1 for D (7 bases). Between the trimmed V and J ends, which lost 0 bases and 6 bases, there was a span of 13 bases. Germline CDR1 and CDR2: SGHRS and YFSETQ. This CDR3 comprises 14 residues. The CDR3 nucleotides read TGCGCCAGCAGCTTGGACGGCAGGGGGGCCGAGCAGTACTTC. Translated: CASSLDGRGAEQYF.

This clonotype was counted a single time. The chain employs TRBV20-1 and TRBJ2-1, with 7 bases identical to TRBD2. The V gene end was trimmed by 8 bases and the J gene end by 6 bases; junction bases not matched to a gene: 7. Germline CDR1 is DFQATT and CDR2 is SNEGSKA (reference sequence). This CDR3 comprises 12 residues. CDR3 DNA sequence: TGCAGTCAACCGGGACTAAGCAATGAGCAGTTCTTC. Translation gives CSQPGLSNEQFF.

The sample holds many counts of this clonotype. V usage is TRBV29-1 and J usage is TRBJ2-7; tentatively, D is TRBD1 or TRBD2 (5 bases each). V lost 4 bases and J 0 bases, leaving 10 bases between the germline ends. Germline V CDR1 and CDR2: SQVTM, ANQGSEA. The CDR3 loop spans 13 amino acids. The CDR3 coding sequence is TGCAGCGTTGGCTCTGGGGGCTCCTACGAGCAGTACTTC. Amino acids: CSVGSGGSYEQYF.

This clonotype has at least ten counts. The V and J genes are TRBV2 and TRBJ2-7, with D perhaps TRBD2 (6 bases). Germline V gives CDR1 SNHLY, CDR2 FYNNEI. V was pared by 7 bases and J by 4 bases, with 14 bases between. The CDR3 consists of 13 residues. Written as DNA, the CDR3 is TGTGCCAGCACTAGGGACTTTTTTTACGAGCAGTACTTC. Amino acids: CASTRDFFYEQYF.

At least ten counts were recorded for this clonotype. This sequence joins TRBV25-1 and TRBJ1-1, with D hard to call. The germline gives CDR1 MGHDK, CDR2 SYGVNS. Trimming pared 0 bases from V and 5 bases from J, leaving 13 bases between. The CDR3 has 15 amino acids. The CDR3 here is CASSEYGSPRTEAFF. CDR3 DNA sequence: TGTGCCAGCAGTGAATATGGCTCCCCGAGGACTGAAGCTTTCTTT.

This clonotype was seen repeatedly, ten times or more. This rearrangement joins TRBV28 to TRBJ2-1; no definite D call. This CDR3 is built from 17 residues. The V gene's germline CDR1 is MDHEN and CDR2 SYDVKM. The V end was cut by 7 bases, the J end by 0 bases, with 19 bases between. The CDR3 is CASTSGGAPSSYNEQFF. The CDR3 DNA reads as TGTGCCAGCACCTCAGGCGGAGCGCCAAGCTCCTACAATGAGCAGTTCTTC.

The chain employs TRBV4-1 and TRBJ2-7, with D possibly matching TRBD1 (5 bases). This CDR3 contains 13 residues. Trimming removed 4 bases at V and 4 bases at J, with 11 bases between. CDR1 and CDR2 from the germline V gene are MGHRA and YSYEKL. CDR3 sequence: CASSLQGWYEQYF. The CDR3 region has the DNA TGCGCCAGCAGCCTCCAGGGTTGGTACGAGCAGTACTTC.

The chain joins TRBV12-3 or TRBV12-4 to TRBJ1-5; the D gene is possibly TRBD1 (6 bases). V lost 6 bases to trimming and J lost 7 bases, with 16 bases between them. This CDR3 is built from 14 residues. The chain's CDR3 is CASSSIRGGQPQHF. The CDR3 nucleotides are TGTGCCAGCAGCTCCATCAGGGGCGGCCAGCCCCAGCATTTT.

In its sample, this clonotype was seen many times. The V call is TRBV19, the J call TRBJ2-1; D remains unclear. Germline loops: CDR1 LNHDA, CDR2 SQIVND (reference sequence). V lost 6 bases and J 8 bases, leaving 11 bases between the germline ends. The CDR3 spans 12 residues. CDR3 protein: CASRKGVHEQFF. The DNA for the CDR3 is TGTGCCAGTAGAAAGGGCGTCCATGAGCAGTTCTTC.

This sequence joins TRBV4-1 and TRBJ2-5; D uncertain. The CDR3 length is 14 residues. Trimming shortened V by 5 bases and J by 3 bases, and 13 bases separated the two germline ends. Germline CDR1 is MGHRA and CDR2 is YSYEKL. CDR3: CASSTQVGEETQYF. CDR3 coding DNA: TGCGCCAGCAGCACCCAGGTCGGTGAAGAGACCCAGTACTTC.

Ten or more counts support this clonotype. The CDR3 sequence: CSAHLRRRNSGTYEQYF. DNA for the CDR3: TGCAGTGCCCACCTTCGTCGGAGGAATAGCGGAACCTACGAGCAGTACTTC. The chain couples TRBV20-1 to TRBJ2-7; D perhaps matches TRBD2 (6 bases). V was shortened by 6 bases and J by 2 bases, with 26 bases between the two germline ends. CDR1 is DFQATT and CDR2 is SNEGSKA in the germline V gene (reference sequence). The CDR3 is 17 amino acids.

This chain joins TRBV7-7 and TRBJ2-1; D may be TRBD1 or TRBD2 (5 bases each). Germline values: CDR1 SSHAT, CDR2 FNYEAQ (reference sequence). The CDR3 is 13 residues long. Trimming removed 2 bases from V and 12 bases from J, with 14 bases in between. The CDR3 here is CASSLRDLEAQFF. The CDR3 nucleotides are TGTGCCAGCAGCTTAAGGGACCTCGAGGCGCAGTTCTTC.

On this clonotype: Only one base separates this from a far larger clonotype, so it likely reflects a read error. This rearrangement joins TRBV6-4 to TRBJ1-2; D not certain. The CDR3 has 15 amino acids. V was clipped by 7 bases and J by 4 bases, with 19 bases between them. Germline CDR1 reads MRHNA; CDR2 reads SNTAGT. This chain's CDR3 is CASTTRSGPFYGYTF. The CDR3 nucleotides read TGTGCCAGCACCACCAGGTCAGGCCCCTTCTATGGCTACACCTTC.

The V call is TRBV30, the J call TRBJ1-2; D remains unclear. The CDR3 has 12 amino acids. Germline assignment: CDR1 GTSNPN and CDR2 SVGIG (reference sequence). V lost 7 bases to trimming and J lost 8 bases, with 17 bases between them. The CDR3 region has the DNA TGTGCCTTTAGTAGGAACTTTGGAGGCTACACCTTC. Amino acids: CAFSRNFGGYTF.